The rows below give T cell receptor beta chains drawn from one sample of a study of CD8 T cells in Susac syndrome. A single record per CDR3 protein comes from TCRdb applying MiXCR to the immunoSEQ multiplex PCR reads. In the table there are approximately 200,000 distinct CDR3 sequences, about 95% of which are singletons. Sequences were obtained from CD4+ T cells from PBMCs. All receptors come from a human donor with multiple sclerosis. The CDR3 runs from the conserved cysteine through the conserved F or W.

V: TRBV2
length: 13
CDR3: CASCYRKNQPQHF

V: TRBV9
length: 12
CDR3: CARQGANTEAFF

V: TRBV4-2
length: 14
CDR3: CASSQDTGPYGYTF

V: TRBV20-1
length: 17
CDR3: CSAPGRREGHSYNEQFF

V: TRBV5-5
length: 16
CDR3: CASSPGTPWSSYEQYF

V: TRBV20-1
length: 16
CDR3: CSARDLGQGYDTEAFF

V: TRBV20-1
length: 14
CDR3: CSAEESGRSNEQFF

V: TRBV7-7
length: 15
CDR3: CASSLGQGLSYEQYF

V: TRBV7-3
length: 15
CDR3: CASSSTPLSYNEQFF

V: TRBV3-1
length: 14
CDR3: CASSLLSGSGELFF

V: TRBV12-3/TRBV12-4
length: 15
CDR3: CASSSPGSGANVLTF

V: TRBV11-1
length: 20
CDR3: CASSLSFEGRKEVGNYGYTF

V: TRBV12-3/TRBV12-4
length: 11
CDR3: CASYRRNEQFF

V: TRBV30
length: 13
CDR3: CAWSDYFGYEQYF

V: TRBV20-1
length: 13
CDR3: CSAAPAGLSGYTF

V: TRBV19
length: 14
CDR3: CASTQGYSYNEQFF

V: TRBV18
length: 11
CDR3: CASSAQGTQYF